These T cell receptor beta chains were read from a single sample in a study of control samples from healthy donors and cancer patients. Clones were read by immunoSEQ multiplex PCR, and TCRdb kept only the in-frame ones, dropping some. The sample includes 130,000 to 150,000 clones, under 95% of them seen just once. Sequencing used blood. All receptors come from a man in his late teens or twenties in good health. Both conserved end residues are part of each CDR3. Fields, in order: clone size, V gene, D gene, J gene, CDR3 protein, CDR3 DNA. A D gene is named only where the DNA matches it firmly. Clone size is not always given. Where it is, it says once, few, many or a class for expanded clones.

clone size: -
V gene: TRBV19
D gene: -
J gene: TRBJ1-2
CDR3 protein: CASSSRTDPNYGYTF
CDR3 DNA: TGTGCCAGTAGCTCACGGACAGATCCTAACTATGGCTACACCTTC

clone size: -
V gene: TRBV5-6
D gene: TRBD1
J gene: TRBJ2-7
CDR3 protein: CASSSSPQGALYEQYF
CDR3 DNA: TGTGCCAGCAGCTCGTCCCCCCAGGGGGCGCTCTACGAGCAGTACTTC

clone size: -
V gene: TRBV6-5
D gene: -
J gene: TRBJ2-7
CDR3 protein: CASSQGRGIEQYF
CDR3 DNA: TGTGCCAGCAGCCAGGGACGTGGAATCGAGCAGTACTTC

clone size: -
V gene: TRBV2
D gene: -
J gene: TRBJ1-4
CDR3 protein: CASGPGLRHEKLFF
CDR3 DNA: TGTGCCAGCGGCCCGGGACTCAGGCATGAAAAACTGTTTTTT

clone size: -
V gene: TRBV18
D gene: TRBD2
J gene: TRBJ2-2
CDR3 protein: CASFTSREGRFTGELFF
CDR3 DNA: TGTGCCAGCTTCACCTCGAGGGAGGGCCGTTTCACCGGGGAGCTGTTTTTT

clone size: -
V gene: TRBV11-2
D gene: TRBD2
J gene: TRBJ2-1
CDR3 protein: CASSYGGGNNEQFF
CDR3 DNA: TGTGCCAGCAGCTATGGGGGGGGTAACAATGAGCAGTTCTTC

clone size: -
V gene: TRBV18
D gene: -
J gene: TRBJ1-5
CDR3 protein: CASSPFGDRLNQPQHF
CDR3 DNA: TGTGCCAGTTCACCTTTCGGAGACAGGTTGAATCAGCCCCAGCATTTT

clone size: -
V gene: TRBV7-8
D gene: -
J gene: TRBJ1-2
CDR3 protein: CASSLVGAGSGYTF
CDR3 DNA: TGTGCCAGCAGCTTAGTTGGGGCCGGATCCGGCTACACCTTC

clone size: -
V gene: TRBV5-1
D gene: -
J gene: TRBJ1-6
CDR3 protein: CASSPGGPSSYNSPLHF
CDR3 DNA: TGCGCCAGCAGCCCCGGGGGACCGAGCTCCTATAATTCACCCCTCCACTTT

clone size: -
V gene: TRBV11-2
D gene: -
J gene: TRBJ2-5
CDR3 protein: CASSLTGEETQYF
CDR3 DNA: TGTGCCAGCAGCTTAACTGGGGAAGAGACCCAGTACTTC

clone size: -
V gene: TRBV5-8
D gene: -
J gene: TRBJ1-5
CDR3 protein: CASGSTADFYSNQPQHF
CDR3 DNA: TGTGCCAGCGGAAGTACGGCTGACTTTTATAGCAATCAGCCCCAGCATTTT

clone size: once
V gene: TRBV3-1/TRBV3-2
D gene: -
J gene: TRBJ1-2
CDR3 protein: CASSRDGGWVGYTF
CDR3 DNA: TGTGCCAGCAGCCGCGACGGGGGGTGGGTTGGCTACACCTTC

clone size: -
V gene: TRBV5-1
D gene: -
J gene: TRBJ2-7
CDR3 protein: CASSPTGRVYEQYF
CDR3 DNA: TGCGCCAGCAGCCCGACTGGCAGGGTCTACGAGCAGTACTTC